This T cell receptor (beta chain) derives from a study of shared clonotypes between healthy human individuals. Study-wide context: Researchers drew samples from two women and three men aged 18 to 49. For every donor, three CD4 naive, three CD4 memory, two CD8 naive and one CD8 memory plates were used. Study-wide results and caveats: Several donors shared around 5% of their naive CD4 clonotypes. The study found lower generation probabilities in non-shared clonotypes than in those shared by all four donors.

With 2 bases removed from V and 8 bases from J, the gap between germline ends came to 12 bases. This CDR3 has 12 amino acids. CDR1 SQVTM and CDR2 ANQGSEA come from the germline V gene. Clones were sequenced by immunoSEQ multiplex PCR, and TCRdb holds only the in-frame ones, with some missing. The top ten hold about 0.39% of the sample, which has approximately 2.1 million clones, just over 90% seen once. About this clone: Its antigen is not identified.

This sequence originates from a man younger than 35 in good health. Some clones in this sample may be carry-over from other donors' samples. The V call is TRBV29-1, the J call TRBJ1-1, with D tentatively TRBD1 (5 bases). Specimen: naive CD4+ T cells from PBMCs. The subset was: CD45RA+ positively selected. This CDR3 is CSVESPGKEAFF. The DNA for the CDR3 is TGCAGCGTTGAATCCCCAGGGAAAGAAGCTTTCTTT.